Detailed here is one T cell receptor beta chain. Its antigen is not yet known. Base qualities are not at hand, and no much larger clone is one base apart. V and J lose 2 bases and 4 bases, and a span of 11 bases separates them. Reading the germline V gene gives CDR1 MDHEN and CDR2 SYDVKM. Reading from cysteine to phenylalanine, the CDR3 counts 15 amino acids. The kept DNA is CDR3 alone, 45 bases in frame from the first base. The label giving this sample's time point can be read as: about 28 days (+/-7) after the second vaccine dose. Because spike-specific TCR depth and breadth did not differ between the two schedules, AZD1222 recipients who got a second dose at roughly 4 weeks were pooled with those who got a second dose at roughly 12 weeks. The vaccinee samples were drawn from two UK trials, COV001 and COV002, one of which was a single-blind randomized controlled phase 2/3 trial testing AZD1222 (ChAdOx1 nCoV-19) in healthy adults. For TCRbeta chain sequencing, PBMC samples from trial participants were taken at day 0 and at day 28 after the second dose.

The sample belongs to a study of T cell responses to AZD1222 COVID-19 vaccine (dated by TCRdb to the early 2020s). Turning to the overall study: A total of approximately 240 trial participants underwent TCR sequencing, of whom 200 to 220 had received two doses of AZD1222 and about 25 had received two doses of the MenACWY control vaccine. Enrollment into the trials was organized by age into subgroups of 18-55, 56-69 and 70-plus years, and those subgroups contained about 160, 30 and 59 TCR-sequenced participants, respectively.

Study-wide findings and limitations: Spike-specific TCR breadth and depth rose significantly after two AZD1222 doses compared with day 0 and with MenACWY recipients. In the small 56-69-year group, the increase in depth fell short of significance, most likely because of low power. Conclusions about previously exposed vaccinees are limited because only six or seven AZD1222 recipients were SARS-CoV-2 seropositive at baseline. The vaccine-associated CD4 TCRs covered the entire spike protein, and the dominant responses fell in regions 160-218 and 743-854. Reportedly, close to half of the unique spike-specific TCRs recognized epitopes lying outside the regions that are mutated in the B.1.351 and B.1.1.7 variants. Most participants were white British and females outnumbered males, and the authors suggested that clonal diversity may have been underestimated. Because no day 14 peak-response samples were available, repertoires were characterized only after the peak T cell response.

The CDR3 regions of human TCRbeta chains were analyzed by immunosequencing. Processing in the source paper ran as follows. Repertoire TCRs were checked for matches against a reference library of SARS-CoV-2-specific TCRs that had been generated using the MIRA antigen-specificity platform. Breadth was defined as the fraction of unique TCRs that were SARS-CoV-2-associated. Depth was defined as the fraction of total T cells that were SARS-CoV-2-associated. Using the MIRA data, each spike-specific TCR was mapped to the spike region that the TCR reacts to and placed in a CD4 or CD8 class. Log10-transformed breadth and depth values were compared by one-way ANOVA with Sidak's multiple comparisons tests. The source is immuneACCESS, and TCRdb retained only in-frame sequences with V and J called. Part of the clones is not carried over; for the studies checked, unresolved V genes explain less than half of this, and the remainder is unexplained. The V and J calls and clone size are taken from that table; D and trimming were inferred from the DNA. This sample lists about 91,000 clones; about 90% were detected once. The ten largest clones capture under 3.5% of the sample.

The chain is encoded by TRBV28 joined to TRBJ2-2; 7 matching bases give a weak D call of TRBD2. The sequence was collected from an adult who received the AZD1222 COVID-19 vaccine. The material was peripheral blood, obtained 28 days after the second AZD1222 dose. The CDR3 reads CASSLGGAGTGELFF. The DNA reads TGTGCCAGCAGTTTAGGGGGGGCTGGCACCGGGGAGCTGTTTTTT.